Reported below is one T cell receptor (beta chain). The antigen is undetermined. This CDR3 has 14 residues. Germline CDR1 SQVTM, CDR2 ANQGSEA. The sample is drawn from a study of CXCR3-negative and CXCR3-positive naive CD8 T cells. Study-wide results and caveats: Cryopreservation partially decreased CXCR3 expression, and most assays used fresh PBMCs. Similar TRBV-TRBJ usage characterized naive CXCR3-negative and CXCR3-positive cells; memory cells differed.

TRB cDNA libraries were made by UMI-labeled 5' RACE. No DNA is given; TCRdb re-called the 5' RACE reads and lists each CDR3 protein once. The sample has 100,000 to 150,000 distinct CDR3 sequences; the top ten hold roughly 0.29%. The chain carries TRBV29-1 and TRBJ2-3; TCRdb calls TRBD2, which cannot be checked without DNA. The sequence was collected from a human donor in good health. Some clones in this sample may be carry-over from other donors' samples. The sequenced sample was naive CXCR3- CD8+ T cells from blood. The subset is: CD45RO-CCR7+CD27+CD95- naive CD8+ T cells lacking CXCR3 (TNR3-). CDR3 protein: CSAGAAGEADTQYF.